The present entry profiles one T cell receptor beta chain with its context. The clone's antigen remains unknown. Base-call qualities are not available, and no considerably larger clone is one nucleotide away. This record comes from a study of blood T cell repertoires in COVID-19 (dated by TCRdb to about 2020). Notes on the research overall: Collaborator samples came from the United States, Italy and Spain and covered acute and convalescent phases of COVID-19. Samples were obtained from the ongoing ImmuneRACE study (first 160 participants) and from 1,000 to 1,500 subjects provided by 6 global collaborators. The dataset comprised deeply sampled blood TCRbeta repertoires from subjects exposed to, actively infected with, or recovered from COVID-19. The repertoires were released in a freely available public database intended as a resource for research on the immune response to SARS-CoV-2. The prospective study material was composed of cDNA or gDNA derived from T cells, B-cell-depleted T cells, or PBMCs. Nearly every sample came with metadata listing a de-identified subject ID, COVID-19 status, age in years and sex. Where available, HLA class I and class II types were obtained from metadata supplied by the sample provider rather than from assay-based typing. Overall study results and their limits: How much clinical and demographic metadata was included differed by source and by participant, and the metadata was provided uncurated.

TCRbeta CDR3 regions were amplified from genomic DNA using the immunoSEQ Assay, a bias-controlled multiplex PCR. Concerning the study's data processing: Nucleated cell counts per sample were estimated from amplification of reference gene primers within the assay. To quantify the absolute abundance of each unique TCRbeta CDR3 rearrangement, sequence reads were collapsed and filtered. For each sample, productive Simpson clonality was calculated by taking the square root of Simpson's diversity index across productive rearrangements. The table was pulled from immuneACCESS by TCRdb, which kept in-frame rearrangements only. Such tables lose some clones; where checked, under half of the loss comes from unresolved V genes, and the rest has no known cause. V and J calls and clone size follow that table, whereas D and trimming were derived from the DNA. Within this sample are fewer than 250,000 clones, with 80% to 90% of them counted one time only. The ten largest clones add up to around 4.5% of the sample.

From the cysteine up to the phenylalanine, the CDR3 has a length of 17 residues. Left in the record is the CDR3 DNA by itself, 51 bases read in frame from the first base. V was cut back by 6 bases and J by 3 bases, leaving a gap of 24 bases between them. CDR1 and CDR2, per the germline V gene (reference sequence), are SEHNR and FQNEAQ. The collaborating institutions used their own protocols to collect whole blood in K2EDTA tubes. For TCRbeta analysis, collaborator samples were shipped as frozen whole blood, as isolated PBMCs, or as DNA extracted from either sample type. This receptor was obtained from a man aged 45 to 65 with acute or convalescent COVID-19. Sequencing was carried out using peripheral blood. The chain links TRBV7-9 with TRBJ2-7; TRBD2 might be the D gene, on 7 matching bases. The CDR3 corresponds to CASSIGGGGFTHYEQYF. The sequence in DNA is TGTGCCAGCAGTATAGGAGGGGGGGGGTTCACCCACTACGAGCAGTACTTC.